Listed below are T cell receptor beta chains from one sample, sequenced in a study of T cell responses to AZD1222 COVID-19 vaccine. Assay: immunoSEQ multiplex PCR; the TCRdb copy retains only in-frame clones and omits some. The data contain 150,000 to 200,000 clones, nearly 95% of them singletons. This sample comprised peripheral blood, obtained on day 0 of AZD1222 vaccination. These receptors were collected from an adult in good health. Each CDR3 is given with its conserved first and last residue. Each record gives: J gene, clone size, V gene, D gene, CDR3 protein, CDR3 DNA. A D gene is named only where the DNA matches it firmly. Where a row states a size, it is once, few, many or the class of an expanded clone; other rows omit it.

j_call: TRBJ2-7
clone_size: NA
v_call: TRBV7-9
d_call: TRBD1
cdr3_aa: CASSWTGQGSEQYF
cdr3_nt: TGTGCCAGCAGCTGGACCGGACAGGGCTCCGAGCAGTACTTC

j_call: TRBJ2-5
clone_size: NA
v_call: TRBV28
d_call: TRBD2
cdr3_aa: CASSSWGGEETQYF
cdr3_nt: TGTGCCAGCAGTTCCTGGGGGGGGGAAGAGACCCAGTACTTC

j_call: TRBJ2-1
clone_size: once
v_call: TRBV9
d_call: NA
cdr3_aa: CASSVVSEQFF
cdr3_nt: TGTGCCAGCAGCGTAGTATCTGAGCAGTTCTTC

j_call: TRBJ2-3
clone_size: NA
v_call: TRBV9
d_call: NA
cdr3_aa: CASSADPSPGGTQYF
cdr3_nt: TGTGCCAGCAGCGCAGACCCTAGCCCTGGGGGTACGCAGTATTTT

j_call: TRBJ1-4
clone_size: NA
v_call: TRBV4-3
d_call: NA
cdr3_aa: CASSQAGTGEKLFF
cdr3_nt: TGCGCCAGCAGCCAAGCCGGGACGGGTGAAAAACTGTTTTTT

j_call: TRBJ2-7
clone_size: NA
v_call: TRBV18
d_call: NA
cdr3_aa: CASSPMGYEQYF
cdr3_nt: TGTGCCAGCTCACCAATGGGTTACGAGCAGTACTTC

j_call: TRBJ1-2
clone_size: NA
v_call: TRBV24-1
d_call: TRBD1
cdr3_aa: CATSSGQGVLYGYTF
cdr3_nt: TGTGCCACCAGTTCGGGACAGGGGGTCCTCTATGGCTACACCTTC

j_call: TRBJ1-1
clone_size: NA
v_call: TRBV18
d_call: NA
cdr3_aa: CASSQTENTEAFF
cdr3_nt: TGTGCCAGCTCACAAACAGAGAACACTGAAGCTTTCTTT

j_call: TRBJ2-7
clone_size: NA
v_call: TRBV5-4
d_call: NA
cdr3_aa: CASRGTEPLGEQYF
cdr3_nt: TGTGCCAGCAGGGGCACGGAGCCCCTGGGCGAGCAGTACTTC

j_call: TRBJ1-6
clone_size: many
v_call: TRBV5-8
d_call: NA
cdr3_aa: CASSLEDISLHF
cdr3_nt: TGTGCCAGCAGCTTGGAAGACATAAGCCTCCACTTT

j_call: TRBJ1-5
clone_size: once
v_call: TRBV4-3
d_call: NA
cdr3_aa: CASSQGLGPNQPQHF
cdr3_nt: TGCGCCAGCAGCCAAGGTTTGGGACCGAATCAGCCCCAGCATTTT

j_call: TRBJ1-5
clone_size: NA
v_call: TRBV10-1
d_call: NA
cdr3_aa: CASRDRSRLGNQPQHF
cdr3_nt: TGCGCCAGTCGCGACAGGTCCCGCTTAGGCAATCAGCCCCAGCATTTT

j_call: TRBJ2-7
clone_size: NA
v_call: TRBV6-5
d_call: TRBD1
cdr3_aa: CASSRPGQGYEQYF
cdr3_nt: TGTGCCAGCAGTCGACCGGGACAGGGATACGAGCAGTACTTC

j_call: TRBJ2-7
clone_size: NA
v_call: TRBV4-3
d_call: NA
cdr3_aa: CASSQEPGAPYEQYF
cdr3_nt: TGCGCCAGCAGCCAAGAGCCAGGGGCCCCGTACGAGCAGTACTTC

j_call: TRBJ2-1
clone_size: NA
v_call: TRBV29-1
d_call: TRBD1
cdr3_aa: CSVAGTGGYNEQFF
cdr3_nt: TGCAGCGTTGCAGGTACAGGGGGCTACAATGAGCAGTTCTTC

j_call: TRBJ1-4
clone_size: NA
v_call: TRBV7-9
d_call: TRBD1
cdr3_aa: CASSPGTGDYEKLFF
cdr3_nt: TGTGCCAGCAGCCCTGGGACAGGGGACTATGAAAAACTGTTTTTT

j_call: TRBJ2-7
clone_size: NA
v_call: TRBV7-9
d_call: TRBD1
cdr3_aa: CASSFDPGQGWEQYF
cdr3_nt: TGTGCCAGCAGTTTTGATCCGGGACAGGGGTGGGAGCAGTACTTC

j_call: TRBJ2-5
clone_size: NA
v_call: TRBV19
d_call: NA
cdr3_aa: CASSIVPGGLETQYF
cdr3_nt: TGTGCCAGTAGTATAGTACCCGGGGGTTTGGAGACCCAGTACTTC

j_call: TRBJ1-2
clone_size: NA
v_call: TRBV27
d_call: NA
cdr3_aa: CASSLSSEYKGYTF
cdr3_nt: TGTGCCAGCAGTCTGAGCTCAGAGTATAAAGGCTACACCTTC

j_call: TRBJ1-1
clone_size: NA
v_call: TRBV2
d_call: NA
cdr3_aa: CANSSGPRSTEAFF
cdr3_nt: TGTGCCAACTCCTCCGGCCCCCGGTCCACTGAAGCTTTCTTT

j_call: TRBJ2-1
clone_size: NA
v_call: TRBV27
d_call: TRBD2
cdr3_aa: CASSKLADRWEQFF
cdr3_nt: TGTGCCAGCAGTAAACTAGCGGACCGATGGGAGCAGTTCTTC

j_call: TRBJ2-2
clone_size: few
v_call: TRBV7-9
d_call: TRBD2
cdr3_aa: CASSSHETSDANTGELFF
cdr3_nt: TGTGCCAGCAGCTCACATGAGACTAGCGACGCGAACACCGGGGAGCTGTTTTTT

j_call: TRBJ1-6
clone_size: NA
v_call: TRBV27
d_call: NA
cdr3_aa: CASSLRGSDNSPLHF
cdr3_nt: TGTGCCAGCAGTTTACGGGGAAGTGATAATTCACCCCTCCACTTT

j_call: TRBJ1-4
clone_size: NA
v_call: TRBV4-2
d_call: NA
cdr3_aa: CASSQGGHKGEKLFF
cdr3_nt: TGTGCCAGCAGCCAAGGTGGGCACAAAGGGGAAAAACTGTTTTTT

j_call: TRBJ1-1
clone_size: NA
v_call: TRBV19
d_call: NA
cdr3_aa: CASSSMGGGNTEAFF
cdr3_nt: TGTGCCAGCAGTAGTATGGGGGGCGGGAACACTGAAGCTTTCTTT

j_call: TRBJ1-5
clone_size: NA
v_call: TRBV2
d_call: NA
cdr3_aa: CASSEMGLSRYSNQPQHF
cdr3_nt: TGTGCCAGCAGTGAGATGGGACTCTCCCGCTATAGCAATCAGCCCCAGCATTTT

j_call: TRBJ1-6
clone_size: NA
v_call: TRBV5-5
d_call: TRBD1
cdr3_aa: CASSLAQDRGGFGNSPLHF
cdr3_nt: TGTGCCAGCAGCTTGGCCCAGGACAGGGGTGGTTTTGGTAATTCACCCCTCCACTTT

j_call: TRBJ1-3
clone_size: once
v_call: TRBV2
d_call: NA
cdr3_aa: CASSEGLGGLLIGTIYF
cdr3_nt: TGTGCCAGCAGTGAAGGTCTTGGGGGGCTCCTCATTGGCACCATATATTTT

j_call: TRBJ2-6
clone_size: NA
v_call: TRBV7-9
d_call: TRBD1
cdr3_aa: CASSGYRDRRGSGANVLTF
cdr3_nt: TGTGCCAGCAGCGGATACCGGGACAGGAGAGGCTCTGGGGCCAACGTCCTGACTTTC

j_call: TRBJ2-7
clone_size: NA
v_call: TRBV19
d_call: NA
cdr3_aa: CASSELLAHPSSYEQYF
cdr3_nt: TGTGCCAGTAGTGAATTACTAGCCCACCCAAGCTCCTACGAGCAGTACTTC

j_call: TRBJ1-2
clone_size: NA
v_call: TRBV27
d_call: TRBD1
cdr3_aa: CASSLGKGANYGYTF
cdr3_nt: TGTGCCAGCAGTTTAGGTAAGGGGGCGAACTATGGCTACACCTTC

j_call: TRBJ1-6
clone_size: NA
v_call: TRBV30
d_call: NA
cdr3_aa: CAWSVRSYNSPLHF
cdr3_nt: TGTGCCTGGAGTGTACGGAGTTATAATTCACCCCTCCACTTT

j_call: TRBJ2-5
clone_size: NA
v_call: TRBV5-1
d_call: NA
cdr3_aa: CASSLVSGPRYQETQYF
cdr3_nt: TGCGCCAGCAGCTTGGTTTCGGGCCCCAGGTACCAAGAGACCCAGTACTTC

j_call: TRBJ1-5
clone_size: NA
v_call: TRBV7-9
d_call: NA
cdr3_aa: CASSKQGGSNQPRHF
cdr3_nt: TGTGCCAGCAGCAAACAGGGAGGGAGCAATCAGCCCCGGCATTTT

j_call: TRBJ1-5
clone_size: NA
v_call: TRBV28
d_call: NA
cdr3_aa: CATTGGSINQPQHF
cdr3_nt: TGTGCCACCACTGGGGGTTCTATCAATCAGCCCCAGCATTTT

j_call: TRBJ1-2
clone_size: NA
v_call: TRBV2
d_call: NA
cdr3_aa: CASGTEAYYGYTF
cdr3_nt: TGTGCCAGTGGGACGGAGGCCTACTATGGCTACACCTTC

j_call: TRBJ2-1
clone_size: NA
v_call: TRBV3-1/TRBV3-2
d_call: NA
cdr3_aa: CASSPGTLYNEQFF
cdr3_nt: TGTGCCAGCAGCCCGGGGACGCTTTACAATGAGCAGTTCTTC

j_call: TRBJ2-3
clone_size: NA
v_call: TRBV19
d_call: TRBD2
cdr3_aa: CASTGTGLAGAGSTDTQYF
cdr3_nt: TGTGCCAGTACCGGGACGGGACTAGCGGGGGCCGGCAGCACAGATACGCAGTATTTT

j_call: TRBJ2-7
clone_size: NA
v_call: TRBV18
d_call: NA
cdr3_aa: CASSPGQGGAYEQYF
cdr3_nt: TGTGCCAGCTCACCGGGGCAGGGTGGAGCCTACGAGCAGTACTTC

j_call: TRBJ1-6
clone_size: once
v_call: TRBV18
d_call: TRBD1
cdr3_aa: CASSPLPGQNNSPLHF
cdr3_nt: TGTGCCAGCTCACCTCTTCCGGGACAGAATAATTCACCCCTCCACTTT

j_call: TRBJ2-4
clone_size: NA
v_call: TRBV28
d_call: NA
cdr3_aa: CASSLDRHIQYF
cdr3_nt: TGTGCCAGCAGCCTGGACAGACACATTCAGTACTTC

j_call: TRBJ1-2
clone_size: once
v_call: TRBV7-3
d_call: NA
cdr3_aa: CASSPKIGVITF
cdr3_nt: TGTGCCAGCAGCCCCAAAATCGGGGTAATCACCTTC

j_call: TRBJ1-2
clone_size: NA
v_call: TRBV7-9
d_call: NA
cdr3_aa: CASSLSGIENYGYTF
cdr3_nt: TGTGCCAGCAGCCTTTCGGGAATAGAAAACTATGGCTACACCTTC

j_call: TRBJ2-1
clone_size: once
v_call: TRBV2
d_call: NA
cdr3_aa: CASGYDGSYNEQFF
cdr3_nt: TGTGCCAGCGGATACGACGGATCCTACAATGAGCAGTTCTTC

j_call: TRBJ2-3
clone_size: NA
v_call: TRBV6-5
d_call: TRBD2
cdr3_aa: CASSWSSGGAGDTQYF
cdr3_nt: TGTGCCAGCAGTTGGAGTAGCGGGGGGGCAGGAGATACGCAGTATTTT